This is a list of T cell receptor beta chains from one sample in a study of response to subunit inactivated influenza vaccine. TCRdb fed the RT-PCR reads into MiXCR, producing one record per CDR3 protein. Found here are a few hundred thousand distinct CDR3 sequences, 11% to 15% of them singletons; the top ten hold around 10%. This sample comprised PBMCs from blood, obtained about 13 days after vaccination. The source of these receptors is a man over 45 who received an inactivated influenza vaccine. The CDR3 runs from the conserved cysteine through the conserved F or W. Each record gives: J gene, D gene, clone size, V gene, CDR3 length, CDR3 DNA, CDR3 protein. D genes are given only for firm matches. Some rows have no size entry. The others give once, few or many, or a class for an expanded clone.

J: TRBJ2-3; D: TRBD2; size: few; V: TRBV5-1; length: 15; DNA: TGCGCCAGCAGCCAGACTAGCGGGAGGGCGGTTACGCAGTATTTT; CDR3: CASSQTSGRAVTQYF
J: TRBJ2-1; D: TRBD2; size: many; V: TRBV27; length: 15; DNA: TGTGCCAGCATACCGGGGCGGGGGGTGTACAATGAGCAGTTCTTC; CDR3: CASIPGRGVYNEQFF
J: TRBJ2-2; D: TRBD1; size: many; V: TRBV12-3/TRBV12-4; length: 15; DNA: TGTGCCAGCAGCCCCCGGCAGGGGGCAACCGGGGAGCTGTTTTTT; CDR3: CASSPRQGATGELFF
J: TRBJ2-7; D: -; size: -; V: TRBV21-1; length: 16; DNA: TGTGCCAGCAGCAAGAAAAAGTCGAGGGTGACCTACGAGCAGTACTTC; CDR3: CASSKKKSRVTYEQYF
J: TRBJ2-1; D: -; size: few; V: TRBV15; length: 15; DNA: TGTGCCACCAGCAGCCGGGACGAGCATTACAATGAGCAGTTCTTC; CDR3: CATSSRDEHYNEQFF
J: TRBJ2-1; D: -; size: few; V: TRBV15; length: 16; DNA: TGTGCCACCAGCAGAGATTGGTATGGGCTAGCCCATGAGCAGTTCTTC; CDR3: CATSRDWYGLAHEQFF
J: TRBJ2-7; D: -; size: many; V: TRBV24-1; length: 13; DNA: TGTGCCACCAGTGATTCTAGCTCCTACGAGCAGTACTTC; CDR3: CATSDSSSYEQYF
J: TRBJ1-5; D: TRBD1; size: few; V: TRBV6-1; length: 17; DNA: TGTGCCAGCAGTGAACCAAAGGGGGCGTATAGCAATCAGCCCCAGCATTTT; CDR3: CASSEPKGAYSNQPQHF
J: TRBJ2-7; D: -; size: -; V: TRBV5-1; length: 13; DNA: TGCGCCAGCAGCTTGATAGGCACGGGCGAGCAGTACTTC; CDR3: CASSLIGTGEQYF
J: TRBJ2-7; D: TRBD1; size: many; V: TRBV12-3/TRBV12-4; length: 14; DNA: TGTGCCAGCAGCCCTACAGGGGAGTACTACGAGCAGTACTTC; CDR3: CASSPTGEYYEQYF